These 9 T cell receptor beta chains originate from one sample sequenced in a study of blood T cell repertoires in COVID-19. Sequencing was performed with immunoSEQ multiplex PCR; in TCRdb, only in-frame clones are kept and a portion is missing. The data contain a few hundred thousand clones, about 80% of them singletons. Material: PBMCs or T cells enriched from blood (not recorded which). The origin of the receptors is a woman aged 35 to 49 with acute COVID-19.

CDR3: CASSFVFLNIQYF. Here the CDR3 DNA reads TGTGCCAGCAGTTTTGTGTTTCTTAACATTCAGTACTTC. The chain uses TRBV28 and TRBJ2-4; D uncertain. The CDR3 has 13 residues. Germline CDR1 reads MDHEN; CDR2 reads SYDVKM. Trimming cost V 3 bases and J 7 bases, with 10 bases left between them.

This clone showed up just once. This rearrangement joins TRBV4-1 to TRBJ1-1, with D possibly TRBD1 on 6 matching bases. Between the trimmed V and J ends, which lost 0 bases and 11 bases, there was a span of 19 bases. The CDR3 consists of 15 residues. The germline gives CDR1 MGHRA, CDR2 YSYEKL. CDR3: CASSQDGRGTLEAFF. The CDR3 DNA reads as TGCGCCAGCAGCCAAGACGGCAGGGGCACCCTTGAGGCTTTCTTT.

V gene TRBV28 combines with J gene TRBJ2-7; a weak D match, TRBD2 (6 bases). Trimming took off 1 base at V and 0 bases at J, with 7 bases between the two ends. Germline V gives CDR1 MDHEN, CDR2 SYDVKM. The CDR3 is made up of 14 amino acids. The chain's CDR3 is CASSLSGVSYEQYF. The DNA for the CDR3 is TGTGCCAGCAGTTTATCGGGGGTCTCCTACGAGCAGTACTTC.

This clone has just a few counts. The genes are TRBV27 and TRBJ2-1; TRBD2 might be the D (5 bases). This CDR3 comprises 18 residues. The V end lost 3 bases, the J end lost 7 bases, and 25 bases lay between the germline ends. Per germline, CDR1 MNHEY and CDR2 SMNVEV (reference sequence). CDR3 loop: CASSLPSLRVILENEQFF. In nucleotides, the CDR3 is TGTGCCAGCAGTTTGCCTTCGTTGCGGGTCATTCTAGAGAATGAGCAGTTCTTC.

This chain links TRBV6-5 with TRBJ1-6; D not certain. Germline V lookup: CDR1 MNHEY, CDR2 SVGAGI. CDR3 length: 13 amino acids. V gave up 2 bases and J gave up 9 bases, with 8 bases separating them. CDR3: CASSYDRSSPLHF. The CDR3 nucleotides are TGTGCCAGCAGTTACGACCGGAGTTCACCCCTCCACTTT.

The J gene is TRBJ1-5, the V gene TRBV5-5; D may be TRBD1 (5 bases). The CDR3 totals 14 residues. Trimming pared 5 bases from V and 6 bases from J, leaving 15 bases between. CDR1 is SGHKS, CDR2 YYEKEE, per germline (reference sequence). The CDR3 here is CASREDNGFQPQHF. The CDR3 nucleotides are TGTGCCAGCAGAGAGGACAATGGGTTTCAGCCCCAGCATTTT.

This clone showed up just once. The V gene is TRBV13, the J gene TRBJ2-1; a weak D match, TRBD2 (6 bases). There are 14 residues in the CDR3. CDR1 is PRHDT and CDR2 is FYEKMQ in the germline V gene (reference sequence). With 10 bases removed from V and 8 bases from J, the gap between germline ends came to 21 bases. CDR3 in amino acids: CAIKGAGSEYEQFF. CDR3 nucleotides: TGTGCCATCAAAGGGGCGGGGTCTGAATATGAGCAGTTCTTC.

The CDR3 DNA reads as TGTGCCTGGAGGAGGCCGGGGAGCACTGAAGCTTTCTTT. It specifies CAWRRPGSTEAFF. The chain recombines TRBV30 with TRBJ1-1; no clear D gene. This CDR3 contains 13 residues. Germline values: CDR1 GTSNPN, CDR2 SVGIG (reference sequence). The V gene lost 3 bases and the J gene lost 4 bases, with 12 bases spanning the gap.

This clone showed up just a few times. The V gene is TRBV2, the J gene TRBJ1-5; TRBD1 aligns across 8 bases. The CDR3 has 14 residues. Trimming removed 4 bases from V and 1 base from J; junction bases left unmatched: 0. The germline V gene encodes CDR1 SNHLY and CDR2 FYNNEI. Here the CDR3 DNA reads TGTGCCAGCAGTGGGACAGGGAGCAATCAGCCCCAGCATTTT. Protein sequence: CASSGTGSNQPQHF.